What follows describes a single TCR beta chain. As yet, its antigen is unknown. This specimen comes from a study of shared clonotypes between healthy human individuals. Study-level points and caveats: Sorted-subset samples were not fully sequenced, rarefaction indicated.

The protocol was immunoSEQ multiplex PCR, while the TCRdb copy is restricted to in-frame clones and leaves out a portion. The table records about 2.5 million clones, 85% to 95% of them present only once. Trimming left V 0 bases short and J 5 bases short, with 7 bases between. This CDR3 has 13 residues. Germline CDR1 is SGHAT and CDR2 is FQNNGV. Sequencing was carried out using naive CD4+ T cells from PBMCs. The subset is: CD45RA+ positively selected. This sequence originates from a man younger than 35 in good health. Some clones in this sample may be carry-over from other donors' samples. V is TRBV11-2 and J is TRBJ1-1, with no clear D. CDR3 sequence reads: CASSLDSATEAFF. CDR3 coding DNA: TGTGCCAGCAGCTTAGATTCAGCGACTGAAGCTTTCTTT. Based on the CDR3 plus reference TRBV11-2 and TRBJ1-1, the full variable domain is EAGVAQSPRYKIIEKRQSVAFWCNPISGHATLYWYQQILGQGPKLLIQFQNNGVVDDSQLPKDRFSAERLKGVDSTLKIQPAKLEDSAVYLCASSLDSATEAFFGQGTRLTVV.